A single T cell receptor beta chain is shown here with its context. Its recognized antigen is unknown. The sample holds no much larger clone one base away, and base qualities are not on file. From the cysteine up to the phenylalanine, the CDR3 has a length of 13 residues. Solely the CDR3 DNA is kept, with 39 bases framed from the first base. CDR1 and CDR2 (MNHEY, SVGAGI) derive from the germline V gene. The germline V end is reduced by 7 bases and the J end by 9 bases; junction bases left unmatched: 8. This sample is part of a study of blood T cell repertoires in COVID-19 (dated by TCRdb to 2020 to 2021). Regarding the study in general: Collaborator samples came from the United States, Italy and Spain and covered acute and convalescent phases of COVID-19. The material from the prospective study consisted of cDNA or gDNA derived from T cells, B-cell-depleted T cells, or PBMCs. Deeply sampled blood TCRbeta repertoires from subjects exposed to, actively infected with, or recovered from COVID-19 were included in the dataset. A freely available public database, intended as a resource for researchers studying the immune response to SARS-CoV-2, is where the repertoires were released. The samples were drawn from the first 160 participants of the ongoing ImmuneRACE study and from 950 to 1,500 subjects provided by 6 global collaborators. A de-identified subject ID, COVID-19 status, age in years and sex were almost always included in the sample metadata. Where available, HLA class I and class II types were taken from metadata supplied by the sample provider and were not determined by assay-based typing.

TCRbeta CDR3 regions were amplified from genomic DNA by means of the immunoSEQ Assay, a bias-controlled multiplex PCR. The authors' pipeline ran thus. Nucleated cell counts per sample were estimated from amplification of reference gene primers within the assay. To quantify the absolute abundance of each unique TCRbeta CDR3 rearrangement, sequence reads were collapsed and filtered. For each sample, productive Simpson clonality was calculated as the square root of Simpson's diversity index over productive rearrangements. This is the immuneACCESS table as TCRdb keeps it, with only in-frame sequences that have V and J called. A part of the clones is gone; compared with another copy, unresolved V genes explain less than half, and the rest is unexplained. The D gene and trimming were derived from the DNA, and the V and J assignments and clone size from that table. The sample yields fewer than 150,000 clones; more than 80% were counted once. The top ten clonotypes cover approximately 4.3% of the sample.

Results the study describes overall, beyond this receptor: The amount of clinical and demographic metadata varied by source and participant and was provided uncurated.

The collaborating institutions used their own protocols to collect whole blood in K2EDTA tubes. For TCRbeta analysis, collaborators shipped samples as frozen whole blood, isolated PBMCs, or DNA extracted from either of those sample types. The sample was peripheral blood. This receptor was taken from a woman aged 45-65 years with acute or convalescent COVID-19. The chain couples TRBV6-5 to TRBJ2-1; a stretch of 8 junction bases matches TRBD1. The DNA is as follows: TGTGCCAGCACAGGACAGGGAAAGACTGAGCAGTTCTTC. This translates into CASTGQGKTEQFF.